The TCR beta chain under discussion was sequenced for a study of Graves' ophthalmopathy and Graves' hyperthyroidism. Investigators amplified TCR beta CDR3 regions from RNA transcripts. First-round RT-PCR used HTBI primers; second-round multiplex PCR followed. TCRdb reprocessed the multiplex PCR reads via MiXCR and lists one record per CDR3 protein. Of about 1.2 million distinct CDR3 sequences in the sample, 36% were seen once. The CDR3 loop spans 17 amino acids. CDR1 is LNHNV, CDR2 YYDKDF, per germline (reference sequence). Trimming shortened V by 11 bases and J by 4 bases, and 27 bases separated the two germline ends.

The chain links TRBV15 to TRBJ1-5, with D uncertain. The receptor's source is an adult man with Graves' hyperthyroidism. Specimen: peripheral blood or thyroid tissue (not recorded which). The CDR3 sequence: CASSASSYQAGNQPQHF. CDR3 nucleotides: TGTGCCTCCTCGGCCAGCAGTTACCAGGCCGGAAATCAGCCCCAGCATTTT.